This T cell receptor (beta chain) was observed in a study of T cell responses to AZD1222 COVID-19 vaccine. Whether given at about 4 or about 12 weeks, second doses were pooled. Study-wide results and caveats: Nearly half of spike-specific TCRs reportedly target variant regions that are unmutated in the B.1.351 and B.1.1.7 variants. CD4 TCRs associated with vaccination spanned spike, dominating at 160-218 and 743-854. Breadth and depth of Spike-specific TCRs rose after two AZD1222 doses.

This clone was seen once. Antigen: not known. CDR3 length: 14 residues. Germline assignment: CDR1 SGHRS and CDR2 YFSETQ. The V gene end was trimmed by 4 bases and the J gene end by 8 bases; junction bases not matched to a gene: 5. TCRdb's copy holds only in-frame clones and misses some; the assay was immunoSEQ multiplex PCR. The sample holds roughly 140,000 clones, around 87% seen once. The TCR sequence derives from an adult who received the AZD1222 COVID-19 vaccine. The sample here was peripheral blood, taken 28 days after the second AZD1222 dose. V gene TRBV5-1 combines with J gene TRBJ2-4; 11 positions match TRBD1. The CDR3 loop is CASSKGQGADIQYF. CDR3 nucleotide sequence: TGCGCCAGCAGCAAAGGACAGGGGGCGGACATTCAGTACTTC.